This is a list of T cell receptor beta chains from one sample in a study of OX40 agonist ivuxolimab in advanced cancers. TCRdb's copy holds only in-frame clones and misses some; the assay was immunoSEQ multiplex PCR. In the table there are nearly 65,000 clones, approximately 91% of which are singletons. The source was CD4+ or CD8+ T cells sorted from blood, collected in a trial of the OX40 agonist ivuxolimab. All receptors come from an adult with an advanced solid tumor such as melanoma, head and neck, liver or kidney cancer. CDR3s include the opening cysteine and the closing phenylalanine or tryptophan. Fields, in order: clone size, J gene, V gene, CDR3 length, D gene, CDR3 DNA, CDR3 protein. A D gene is named only where the DNA matches it firmly. Clone size appears in some rows only: once, few, many, or a class for an expanded clone.

abundance: -; j_gene: TRBJ2-1; v_gene: TRBV27; len: 14; d_gene: -; CDR3nt: TGTGCCAGCAGTTTGGGACACCTTTACAATGAGCAGTTCTTC; CDR3aa: CASSLGHLYNEQFF
abundance: -; j_gene: TRBJ1-1; v_gene: TRBV7-9; len: 13; d_gene: -; CDR3nt: TGTGCCAGCAGCTTAGCGTGGGGAATTGAAGCTTTCTTT; CDR3aa: CASSLAWGIEAFF
abundance: few; j_gene: TRBJ1-5; v_gene: TRBV11-2; len: 17; d_gene: -; CDR3nt: TGTGCCAGCAGCTTAGAGGCCAGGGGCGCCCCCAATCAGCCCCAGCATTTT; CDR3aa: CASSLEARGAPNQPQHF
abundance: -; j_gene: TRBJ2-2; v_gene: TRBV18; len: 17; d_gene: -; CDR3nt: TGTGCCAGCTCACCCACGCCCGGGGGCCCGAACACCGGGGAGCTGTTTTTT; CDR3aa: CASSPTPGGPNTGELFF
abundance: -; j_gene: TRBJ1-2; v_gene: TRBV5-1; len: 14; d_gene: TRBD1; CDR3nt: TGCGCCAGCAGCTTGGCTATAGGGGGCGACGGCTACACCTTC; CDR3aa: CASSLAIGGDGYTF
abundance: -; j_gene: TRBJ1-2; v_gene: TRBV2; len: 21; d_gene: TRBD1; CDR3nt: TGTGCCAGCACCACGGGACAGGGCGGGGCGAGCGATAGGGGAATTAACTATGGCTACACCTTC; CDR3aa: CASTTGQGGASDRGINYGYTF
abundance: -; j_gene: TRBJ2-1; v_gene: TRBV9; len: 14; d_gene: -; CDR3nt: TGTGCCAGCAGCGTAGAGGACAGCATCAATGAGCAGTTCTTC; CDR3aa: CASSVEDSINEQFF
abundance: -; j_gene: TRBJ2-5; v_gene: TRBV4-1; len: 15; d_gene: -; CDR3nt: TGCGCCAGCAGCCCTCCTCCCGTGCTGGGGGAGACCCAGTACTTC; CDR3aa: CASSPPPVLGETQYF
abundance: -; j_gene: TRBJ2-5; v_gene: TRBV18; len: 17; d_gene: -; CDR3nt: TGTGCCAGCACGACCACTACAGGGTGGAGGCCTCAAGAGACCCAGTACTTC; CDR3aa: CASTTTTGWRPQETQYF
abundance: -; j_gene: TRBJ2-2; v_gene: TRBV6-6; len: 13; d_gene: TRBD2; CDR3nt: TGTGCCCTAGCGGGAGTAGGCACCGGGGAGCTGTTTTTT; CDR3aa: CALAGVGTGELFF
abundance: -; j_gene: TRBJ1-1; v_gene: TRBV6-5; len: 13; d_gene: -; CDR3nt: TGTGCCAGCACGGTCGGGGAGGACCGAGAAGCTTTCTTT; CDR3aa: CASTVGEDREAFF
abundance: -; j_gene: TRBJ2-1; v_gene: TRBV19; len: 19; d_gene: TRBD1; CDR3nt: TGTGCCAGTAGTATTCGGACCTCGGCAGGGGGTCCCTTCTACAATGAGCAGTTCTTC; CDR3aa: CASSIRTSAGGPFYNEQFF
abundance: -; j_gene: TRBJ2-1; v_gene: TRBV28; len: 16; d_gene: TRBD2; CDR3nt: TGTGCCAGCAGTTTACACGGGACTAGCGGAAACAATGAGCAGTTCTTC; CDR3aa: CASSLHGTSGNNEQFF
abundance: -; j_gene: TRBJ2-7; v_gene: TRBV28; len: 14; d_gene: -; CDR3nt: TGTGCCAGCAGTTTCGCGGAGCCTTCCTACGAGCAGTACTTC; CDR3aa: CASSFAEPSYEQYF
abundance: -; j_gene: TRBJ2-6; v_gene: TRBV19; len: 16; d_gene: TRBD1; CDR3nt: TGTGCCACCGCCGGGACAGGGTTCTCTGGGGCCAACGTCCTGACTTTC; CDR3aa: CATAGTGFSGANVLTF
abundance: -; j_gene: TRBJ2-3; v_gene: TRBV19; len: 19; d_gene: TRBD2; CDR3nt: TGTGCCAGTAGTATATCCCCGGCAGGGTTTAGTTTAGCGGGAGTCGCGCAGTATTTT; CDR3aa: CASSISPAGFSLAGVAQYF
abundance: -; j_gene: TRBJ1-5; v_gene: TRBV27; len: 14; d_gene: -; CDR3nt: TGTGCCAGCACCATACGTGGGGGCAATCAGCCCCAGCATTTT; CDR3aa: CASTIRGGNQPQHF
abundance: -; j_gene: TRBJ1-2; v_gene: TRBV7-9; len: 16; d_gene: TRBD1; CDR3nt: TGTGCCAGACTCCCTTTAACCACAGGGGGCGACTATGGCTACACCTTC; CDR3aa: CARLPLTTGGDYGYTF
abundance: -; j_gene: TRBJ1-1; v_gene: TRBV7-6; len: 16; d_gene: TRBD1; CDR3nt: TGTGCCAGCAGCTTAGAGGCGACAGGGATGGACACTGAAGCTTTCTTT; CDR3aa: CASSLEATGMDTEAFF
abundance: -; j_gene: TRBJ2-2; v_gene: TRBV7-3; len: 11; d_gene: -; CDR3nt: TGTGCCAGCAGCTTTGACGGGGAGCTGTTTTTT; CDR3aa: CASSFDGELFF
abundance: -; j_gene: TRBJ2-1; v_gene: TRBV15; len: 13; d_gene: -; CDR3nt: TGTGCCACCAGCAGAGTATACAGGGATGAGCAGTTCTTC; CDR3aa: CATSRVYRDEQFF
abundance: -; j_gene: TRBJ2-3; v_gene: TRBV9; len: 14; d_gene: TRBD2; CDR3nt: TGTGCCAGCACCCTAGCGGGGGGAATAGATACGCAGTATTTT; CDR3aa: CASTLAGGIDTQYF
abundance: -; j_gene: TRBJ1-1; v_gene: TRBV7-6; len: 14; d_gene: TRBD1; CDR3nt: TGTGCCAGCAGCTCCTGGGACAGGGGGCCGGCAGCTTTCTTT; CDR3aa: CASSSWDRGPAAFF
abundance: -; j_gene: TRBJ2-1; v_gene: TRBV5-4; len: 16; d_gene: TRBD2; CDR3nt: TGTGCCAGCAGCCCCTCCGGGTGGAGGCGGGGGGATGAGCAGTTCTTC; CDR3aa: CASSPSGWRRGDEQFF
abundance: once; j_gene: TRBJ1-3; v_gene: TRBV28; len: 15; d_gene: TRBD1; CDR3nt: TGTGCCAGCAGGGACGACAGGGACTCTGGAAACACCATATATTTT; CDR3aa: CASRDDRDSGNTIYF
abundance: -; j_gene: TRBJ2-1; v_gene: TRBV5-4; len: 15; d_gene: -; CDR3nt: TGTGCCAGCAGCTTGGCATCTTCGAGCGAGGCTGAGCAGTTCTTC; CDR3aa: CASSLASSSEAEQFF
abundance: -; j_gene: TRBJ1-1; v_gene: TRBV7-9; len: 16; d_gene: -; CDR3nt: TGTGCCAGCAGCTTATTGCAGGGTGGGCCCGACACTGAAGCTTTCTTT; CDR3aa: CASSLLQGGPDTEAFF
abundance: -; j_gene: TRBJ2-5; v_gene: TRBV19; len: 16; d_gene: -; CDR3nt: TGTGCCAGTAGTATCTTCGGGGAAGGGACCCAAGAGACCCAGTACTTC; CDR3aa: CASSIFGEGTQETQYF
abundance: once; j_gene: TRBJ2-3; v_gene: TRBV27; len: 14; d_gene: -; CDR3nt: TGTGCCAGCAGTTCTAGCAGTTCATCGGATACGCAGTATTTT; CDR3aa: CASSSSSSSDTQYF
abundance: -; j_gene: TRBJ2-3; v_gene: TRBV5-1; len: 13; d_gene: -; CDR3nt: TGCGCCAGTCGCGGAGCGAACACAGATACGCAGTATTTT; CDR3aa: CASRGANTDTQYF
abundance: -; j_gene: TRBJ1-2; v_gene: TRBV7-9; len: 13; d_gene: -; CDR3nt: TGTGCCAGCGGCAAGGGACGCCTCTATGGCTACACCTTC; CDR3aa: CASGKGRLYGYTF
abundance: -; j_gene: TRBJ2-1; v_gene: TRBV28; len: 15; d_gene: TRBD2; CDR3nt: TGTGCCAGCAGAACCGGGACTAGCGACTACAATGAGCAGTTCTTC; CDR3aa: CASRTGTSDYNEQFF
abundance: -; j_gene: TRBJ1-2; v_gene: TRBV7-9; len: 15; d_gene: -; CDR3nt: TGTGCCAGCAGCGCCCTCGCGGCGGTTCAATATGGCTACACCTTC; CDR3aa: CASSALAAVQYGYTF
abundance: -; j_gene: TRBJ1-2; v_gene: TRBV19; len: 11; d_gene: TRBD1; CDR3nt: TGTGCCATTTGGACAGGGTCTGGCTACACCTTC; CDR3aa: CAIWTGSGYTF
abundance: -; j_gene: TRBJ1-5; v_gene: TRBV28; len: 15; d_gene: -; CDR3nt: TGTGCCAGCAGCGTTATAGGTTATAGCAATCAGCCCCAGCATTTT; CDR3aa: CASSVIGYSNQPQHF